This T cell receptor beta chain was found in a study of T-cell memory formation after mild COVID-19. Study-level results: Researchers report contracting CD4+ clones mostly in CM and EM, with CD8+ clones in EMRA. Clones that contracted from day 15 to 85 were balanced CD4/CD8, while later expanders leaned CD4+.

Looked up from germline, CDR1 is SGHTA and CDR2 is FQGNSA. The CDR3 is made up of 17 amino acids. The V gene end was trimmed by 7 bases and the J gene end by 3 bases; junction bases not matched to a gene: 14. This clonotype was detected only a few times. Its antigen is not identified. TCRdb reanalysed the 5' RACE reads using MiXCR and keeps one entry per CDR3 protein. This table holds just over 300,000 distinct CDR3 sequences, 19% found once. The receptor was derived from a man in his late teens or twenties who had mild COVID-19 (a few samples of this study predate the infection). Cell type and time point are not known. Sequences were obtained from PBMCs or a T cell subset sorted from them (not recorded which). The rearrangement links TRBV7-2 to TRBJ2-3; TRBD2 aligns across 9 bases. This CDR3 reads CASTLRGRGGLTDTQYF. In DNA, the CDR3 is TGTGCCAGCACCCTAAGGGGGCGGGGGGGCCTAACAGATACGCAGTATTTT.